Listed here is a single T cell receptor (beta chain). These data belong to a study of T cell changes during pregnancy in multiple sclerosis. The V and J ends lost 4 bases and 0 bases respectively, with 11 bases between them. Germline V gene sequence: CDR1 SGDLS, CDR2 YYNGEE. The CDR3 sequence is 14 residues long. The assay was immunoSEQ multiplex PCR, and TCRdb's table has in-frame clones only and misses some. The data contain some 67,000 clones, around 90% of them singletons. The sample was peripheral blood, taken after pregnancy. The rearrangement joins TRBV9 to TRBJ2-7; possibly TRBD2 for D (5 bases). The sequence was collected from a female donor with multiple sclerosis, enrolled in a pregnancy study. The CDR3, as DNA: TGTGCCAGCAGCCCAGAGGGAAGCTCCTACGAGCAGTACTTC. Translated: CASSPEGSSYEQYF.